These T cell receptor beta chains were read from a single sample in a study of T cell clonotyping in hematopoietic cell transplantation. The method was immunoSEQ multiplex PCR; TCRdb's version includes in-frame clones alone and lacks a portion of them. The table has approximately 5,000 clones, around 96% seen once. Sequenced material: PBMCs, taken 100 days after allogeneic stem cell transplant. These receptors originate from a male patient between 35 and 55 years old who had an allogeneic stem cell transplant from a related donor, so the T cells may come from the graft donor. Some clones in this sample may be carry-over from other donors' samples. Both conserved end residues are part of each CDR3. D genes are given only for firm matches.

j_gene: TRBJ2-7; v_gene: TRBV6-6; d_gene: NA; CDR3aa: CASRTGYEQYF; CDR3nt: TGTGCCAGCAGAACAGGCTACGAGCAGTACTTC
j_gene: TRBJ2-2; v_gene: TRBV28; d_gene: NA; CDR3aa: CASRKTGNTGELFF; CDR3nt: TGTGCCAGCAGGAAGACAGGGAACACCGGGGAGCTGTTTTTT
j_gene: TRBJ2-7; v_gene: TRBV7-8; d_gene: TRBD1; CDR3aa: CASSWSGTGDEQYF; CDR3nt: TGTGCCAGCAGCTGGTCCGGGACAGGGGACGAGCAGTACTTC
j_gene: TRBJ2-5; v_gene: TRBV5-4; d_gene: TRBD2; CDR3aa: CASSLFPVSGRGGFGETQYF; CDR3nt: TGTGCCAGCAGCTTGTTTCCTGTCTCGGGACGGGGGGGGTTTGGGGAGACCCAGTACTTC
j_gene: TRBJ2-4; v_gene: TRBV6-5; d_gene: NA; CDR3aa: CASSYSTVLAKNIQYF; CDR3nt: TGTGCCAGCAGTTACAGTACAGTCCTAGCCAAAAACATTCAGTACTTC
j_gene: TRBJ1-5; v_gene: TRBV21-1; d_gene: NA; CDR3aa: CASWQSRDRDVGKPQHF; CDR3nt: TGTGCCAGCTGGCAGAGCCGGGACAGGGACGTCGGGAAGCCCCAGCATTTT
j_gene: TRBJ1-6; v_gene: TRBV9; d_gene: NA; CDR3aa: CASTLTGETSPLHF; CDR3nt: TGTGCCAGCACCCTTACTGGAGAGACCTCACCCCTCCACTTT
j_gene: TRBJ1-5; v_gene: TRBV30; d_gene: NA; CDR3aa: CAWRGPDQPQHF; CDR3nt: TGTGCCTGGAGGGGACCAGATCAGCCCCAGCATTTT